Given below is one TCR beta chain in context. The CDR3 spans 12 residues. CDR1 is MNHEY and CDR2 is SMNVEV in the germline V gene (reference sequence). Trimming left V 0 bases short and J 8 bases short, with 5 bases between. This entry comes from a study of blood T cell repertoires in COVID-19. Study information: COVID-19 samples from acute and convalescent phases originated in the United States, Italy and Spain.

Clones were sequenced by immunoSEQ multiplex PCR, and TCRdb holds only the in-frame ones, with some missing. The top ten clones hold more than 1.1% of a sample with fewer than 300,000 clones, approximately 84% of them seen once. The V gene is TRBV27, the J gene TRBJ2-1, with D uncertain. Sequencing was performed on peripheral blood. This receptor was identified in a human donor with COVID-19, enrolled during active disease. The donor label of this sample is uncertain. Here the CDR3 DNA reads TGTGCCAGCAGTTTATCCGGGTATGAGCAGTTCTTC. Translated, it gives CASSLSGYEQFF.